This T cell receptor beta chain came from a study of T-cell reconstitution after alpha-beta-depleted transplantation in children (dated by TCRdb to the mid-2010s). Concerning the study at large: T-cell immune reconstitution after TCRalphabeta/CD19-depleted allogeneic hematopoietic cell transplantation in children was quantitatively tracked in the study by means of TCR repertoire profiling. Overall study results and their limits: The apparently early recovery of alphabetaT-cell counts about two months after transplant reportedly depended on only several hundred rapidly expanded clones that came from non-depleted graft cells. The high TCRbeta diversity at day 60 in some patients was ascribed to recipient T cells and intrathymic progenitors that had survived conditioning. Over the following months the frequencies of hyperexpanded clones went down, and after one year T-cell counts and TCRbeta diversity were mostly credited to newly produced T cells.

V ends up 1 base short and J 2 bases short, with an unmatched junction base count of 7. Including the terminal cysteine and phenylalanine, the CDR3 comprises 15 residues. The only DNA kept is the CDR3, 45 bases in frame from the first base. CDR1 and CDR2 are read off the germline V gene (reference sequence) as GTSNPN and SVGIG. The library was made by PCR. This sample was sequenced with an Illumina HiSeq 2500. Molecular barcoding was employed in the preparation of TCR libraries, with unique molecular identifiers being used to normalize TCRbeta repertoire quantification. TCRdb reworked the public reads: Q25 trimming with fastp, MiXCR clone assembly, productive beta chains retained. All rows with the same CDR3 protein become a single entry with the most common DNA and genes. The sample includes approximately 500,000 distinct CDR3 sequences, with over 9.5% observed a single time. The ten largest clones add up to approximately 2% of the sample.

This clonotype was seen only a few times. Its target antigen remains unknown. Per-nucleotide qualities are absent, and no much larger clonotype sits a single base away. Explained via the paper, the treatment or condition label denotes: allogeneic hematopoietic cell transplantation with graft depleted of TCRalphabeta T cells and CD19 B cells. The transplant recipients were children given TCRalphabeta/CD19-depleted allogeneic hematopoietic cell grafts. The sequence links TRBV30 to TRBJ2-5, with 7 middle bases fitting TRBD2. This receptor was taken from a child aged 2-15 years with inherited bone marrow failure, due to receive a stem cell transplant. Sequencing was performed on PBMCs, taken before TCRalphabeta/CD19-depleted stem cell transplant. The encoded CDR3 is CAWSAPYSGQETQYF. The nucleotides are TGTGCCTGGAGTGCCCCCTATAGCGGGCAAGAGACCCAGTACTTC.